One sample yielded the 16 T cell receptor beta chains listed below, sequenced in a study of T cells expressing NK-cell markers. TCRdb reprocessed the 5' RACE reads, keeping one entry per CDR3 protein, no DNA. The sample includes approximately 110,000 distinct CDR3 sequences. The specimen was blood T cells: a sorted CD56 or NKG2C T cell subset, CD4+ or CD8+ T cells, or bulk PBMC T cells (not recorded which). The receptors stem from a woman aged 18 to 75 in good health.

The chain uses TRBV6-1 and TRBJ1-2; TCRdb reports TRBD1, a call that lacks DNA to check it against. Looked up from germline, CDR1 is MNHNS and CDR2 is SASEGT. There are 16 residues in the CDR3. Here the CDR3 reads CASSSQTGTPTRGYTF.

The chain's CDR3 is CASSGLNEKLFF. This rearrangement joins TRBV5-4 to TRBJ1-4. The CDR3 is made up of 12 amino acids. Germline values: CDR1 SGHNT, CDR2 YYREEE (reference sequence).

This chain uses TRBV19 with TRBJ2-2. The CDR3 extends over 13 amino acids. The germline V gene encodes CDR1 LNHDA and CDR2 SQIVND (reference sequence). The CDR3 loop is CASSIWSAGELFF. Variable domain in full (rest from reference TRBV19 and TRBJ2-2): DGGITQSPKYLFRKEGQNVTLSCEQNLNHDAMYWYRQDPGQGLRLIYYSQIVNDFQKGDIAEGYSVSREKKESFPLTVTSAQKNPTAFYLCASSIWSAGELFFGEGSRLTVL.

This chain links TRBV12-3 or TRBV12-4 with TRBJ1-5; the D gene TCRdb calls, TRBD1, cannot be checked with no DNA. CDR3 length: 13 amino acids. Here the CDR3 reads CASSFGPPEPQHF.

This CDR3 reads CSVARDRSSYNEQFF. The chain employs TRBV29-1 and TRBJ2-1; the D call from TCRdb, TRBD1, cannot be confirmed without DNA. Germline lookup yields CDR1 SQVTM and CDR2 ANQGSEA. The CDR3 covers 15 residues.

This chain connects TRBV7-9 to TRBJ2-1. Germline CDR1 SEHNR, CDR2 FQNEAQ (reference sequence). CDR3 length equals 11 residues. The CDR3 here is CASSFKGNKFF.

The genes are TRBV20-1 and TRBJ2-5; no DNA is available, so the TRBD2 call from TCRdb remains unchecked. Per the germline V gene, CDR1 is DFQATT and CDR2 is SNEGSKA (reference sequence). The CDR3 is made up of 15 amino acids. CDR3 loop: CSAPWLAGGPQTQYF.

The CDR3 sequence is CASSRTGSGELFF. The chain links TRBV23-1 to TRBJ2-2; without DNA, the TCRdb call of TRBD1 cannot be checked. TRBV23-1 counts as an open reading frame of uncertain function. CDR3 length equals 13 residues.

The gene calls are TRBV28 and TRBJ2-1; TCRdb returns TRBD1, unconfirmable since there is no DNA. Germline CDR1 reads MDHEN; CDR2 reads SYDVKM. The CDR3 covers 12 residues. This chain's CDR3 is CASRRGRNEQFF.

The chain uses TRBV5-4 and TRBJ1-1; TCRdb calls TRBD1, which cannot be checked without DNA. CDR1 is SGHNT, CDR2 YYREEE, per germline (reference sequence). This CDR3 has 16 residues. CDR3 sequence reads: CASSLTGGAFGTEAFF.

This sequence joins TRBV4-1 and TRBJ1-1. Germline loops: CDR1 MGHRA, CDR2 YSYEKL. The CDR3 is 15 amino acids. CDR3 region: CASSQEAGKNTEAFF.

V usage is TRBV20-1 and J usage is TRBJ1-3. CDR3 length: 17 residues. The V gene's germline CDR1 is DFQATT and CDR2 SNEGSKA (reference sequence). CDR3 in amino acids: CSARGTEPGVGGNTIYF.

The chain joins TRBV12-3 or TRBV12-4 to TRBJ2-5. This CDR3 is built from 12 residues. This CDR3 reads CASSAIGETQYF.

The V and J genes are TRBV6-4 and TRBJ2-1; TCRdb's assignment of TRBD2 cannot be checked, as there is no DNA. The CDR3 length is 15 residues. Looked up from germline, CDR1 is MRHNA and CDR2 is SNTAGT. The CDR3 here is CASSDLAGGPGEQFF.

V usage is TRBV5-8 and J usage is TRBJ2-7; TCRdb calls TRBD1, which cannot be checked without DNA. This CDR3 contains 16 residues. Germline CDR1 SGHTS, CDR2 YDEGEE. CDR3: CASSFGPPTGSYEQYF.

This chain uses TRBV6-2 or TRBV6-3 with TRBJ2-2; TCRdb picks TRBD2, but there is no DNA to check that call. Germline V gene sequence: CDR1 MNHEY, CDR2 SVGEGT. CDR3 length equals 19 residues. CDR3: CASSSYPTSGRWNTGELFF.